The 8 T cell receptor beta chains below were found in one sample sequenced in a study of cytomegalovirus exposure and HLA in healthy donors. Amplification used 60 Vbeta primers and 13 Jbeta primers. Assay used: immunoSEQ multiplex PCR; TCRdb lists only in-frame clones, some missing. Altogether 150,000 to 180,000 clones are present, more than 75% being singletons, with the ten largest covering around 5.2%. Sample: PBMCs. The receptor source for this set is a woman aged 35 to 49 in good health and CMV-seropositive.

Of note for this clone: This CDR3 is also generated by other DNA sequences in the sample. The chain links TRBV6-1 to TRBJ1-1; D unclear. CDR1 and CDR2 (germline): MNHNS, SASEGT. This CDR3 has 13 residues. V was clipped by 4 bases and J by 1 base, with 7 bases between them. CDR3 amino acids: CASSGTRNTEAFF. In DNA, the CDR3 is TGTGCCAGCAGTGGAACTAGGAACACTGAAGCTTTCTTT.

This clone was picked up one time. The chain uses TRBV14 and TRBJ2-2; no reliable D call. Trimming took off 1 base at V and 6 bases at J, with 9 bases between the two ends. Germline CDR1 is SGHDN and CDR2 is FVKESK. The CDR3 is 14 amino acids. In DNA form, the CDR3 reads TGTGCCAGCAGCCAAGGCACATTTGCCGGGGAGCTGTTTTTT. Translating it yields CASSQGTFAGELFF.

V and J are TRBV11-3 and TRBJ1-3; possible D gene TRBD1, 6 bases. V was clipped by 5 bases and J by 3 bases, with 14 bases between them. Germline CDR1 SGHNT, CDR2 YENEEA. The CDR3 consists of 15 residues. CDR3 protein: CASSVTGLRGNTIYF. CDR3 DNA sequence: TGTGCCAGCAGCGTAACAGGGCTCCGTGGAAACACCATATATTTT.

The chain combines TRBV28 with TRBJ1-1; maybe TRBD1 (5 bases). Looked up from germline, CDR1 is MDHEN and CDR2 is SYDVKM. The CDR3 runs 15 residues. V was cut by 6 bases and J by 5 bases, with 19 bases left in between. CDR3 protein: CASRTPFLGGTEAFF. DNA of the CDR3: TGTGCCAGCAGAACCCCTTTCCTGGGGGGTACTGAAGCTTTCTTT.

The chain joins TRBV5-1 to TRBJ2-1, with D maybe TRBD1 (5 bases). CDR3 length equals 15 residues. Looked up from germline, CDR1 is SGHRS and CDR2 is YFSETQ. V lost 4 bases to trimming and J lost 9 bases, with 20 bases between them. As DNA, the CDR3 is TGCGCCAGCAGCCCCCAAGGTGGGGCTCGGAGTGAGCAGTTCTTC. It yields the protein CASSPQGGARSEQFF.

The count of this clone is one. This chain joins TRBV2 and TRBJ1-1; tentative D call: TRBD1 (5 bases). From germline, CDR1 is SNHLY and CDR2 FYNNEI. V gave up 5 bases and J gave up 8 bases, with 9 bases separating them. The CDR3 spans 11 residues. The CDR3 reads CASSLTAEAFF. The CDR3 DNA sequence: TGTGCCAGCAGTCTGACAGCAGAAGCTTTCTTT.

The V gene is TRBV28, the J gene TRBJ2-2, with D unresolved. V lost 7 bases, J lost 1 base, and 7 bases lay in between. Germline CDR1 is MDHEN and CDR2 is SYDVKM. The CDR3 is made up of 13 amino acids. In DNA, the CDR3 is TGTGCCAGCATGACTCTGAACACCGGGGAGCTGTTTTTT. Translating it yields CASMTLNTGELFF.

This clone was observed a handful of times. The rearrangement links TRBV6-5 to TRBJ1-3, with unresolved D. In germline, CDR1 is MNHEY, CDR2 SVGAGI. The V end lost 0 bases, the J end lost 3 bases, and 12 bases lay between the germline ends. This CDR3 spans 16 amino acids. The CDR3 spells CASSYSRQVYGNTIYF. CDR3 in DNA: TGTGCCAGCAGTTACTCGAGACAAGTTTATGGAAACACCATATATTTT.